Listed below are T cell receptor beta chains from one sample, sequenced in a study of blood T cell repertoires in COVID-19. This table comes from immunoSEQ multiplex PCR, and its TCRdb copy is limited to in-frame clones, with some not included. This table holds 250,000 to 300,000 clones, around 86% found once. The specimen sequenced was peripheral blood. The receptors derive from a man aged 18-30 years with active or convalescent COVID-19. Both conserved end residues are part of each CDR3. D genes are given only for firm matches. Not every row has a clone size; where given, it reads once, few, many or a size class.

abundance | d_gene | j_gene | v_gene | CDR3nt | CDR3aa
- | - | TRBJ2-1 | TRBV7-3 | TGTGCCAGCAGCTTAGGCCAGGGGACCCACAATGAGCAGTTCTTC | CASSLGQGTHNEQFF
once | - | TRBJ1-6 | TRBV5-5 | TGTGCCAGCAGCTTGGTCCAGGGCGCCTATAATTCACCCCTCCACTTT | CASSLVQGAYNSPLHF
- | - | TRBJ2-3 | TRBV29-1 | TGCAGCGTAGTCCCGGGCGGGCGGAGCACAGATACGCAGTATTTT | CSVVPGGRSTDTQYF
- | TRBD2 | TRBJ2-7 | TRBV25-1 | TGTGCCAGCAGTGTTGCGGGAGAGTACGAGCAGTACTTC | CASSVAGEYEQYF
- | - | TRBJ2-7 | TRBV5-6 | TGTGCCAGCAGGAGGTTAAGCCACGAGCAGTACTTC | CASRRLSHEQYF
- | TRBD2 | TRBJ2-5 | TRBV10-1 | TGCGCCAGCAGTCCCTACCCCGGACTAGCGGGGAGCCAAGAGACCCAGTACTTC | CASSPYPGLAGSQETQYF
- | - | TRBJ2-7 | TRBV7-9 | TGTGCCAGCAGGTCTCCGCGAGGTCGCGGGGAGCAGTACTTC | CASRSPRGRGEQYF
- | - | TRBJ2-7 | TRBV6-5 | TGTGCCAGCAGCGAGGGTGGGGACTCCTACGAGCAGTACTTC | CASSEGGDSYEQYF
few | TRBD2 | TRBJ2-2 | TRBV6-4 | TGTGCCAGCAGTGTACTAGCGGGGGTCCAGGACACCGGGGAGCTGTTTTTT | CASSVLAGVQDTGELFF
- | TRBD1 | TRBJ2-1 | TRBV7-9 | TGTGCCAGCAGCTTTGGACAGGGATCGGGCGATGAGCAGTTCTTC | CASSFGQGSGDEQFF
- | - | TRBJ2-7 | TRBV29-1 | TGCAGCGTTGTGGACACCTACGAGCAGTACTTC | CSVVDTYEQYF
many | TRBD1 | TRBJ1-5 | TRBV18 | TGTGCCAGCTCACAAGCGTACATACGTGGACAGGATAATCAGCCCCAGCATTTT | CASSQAYIRGQDNQPQHF
few | - | TRBJ1-2 | TRBV21-1 | TGTGCCAGCAGCAATGAGAAGGCGCCATGGGGCGTCCGAGCTCGGCCCTTCTACACCTTC | CASSNEKAPWGVRARPFYTF
- | - | TRBJ2-7 | TRBV19 | TGTGCCAGTAGTGAATACTTCAGGAGTCGATCTCGGGGGCAGTACTTC | CASSEYFRSRSRGQYF
- | - | TRBJ2-7 | TRBV29-1 | TGCAGCGTACGCAGCGACGTAACCTACGAGCAGTACTTC | CSVRSDVTYEQYF
- | TRBD2 | TRBJ2-5 | TRBV5-1 | TGCGCCAGCAACCATTTGGCGGGGGGGCTTCAAGAGACCCAGTACTTC | CASNHLAGGLQETQYF
- | - | TRBJ2-7 | TRBV11-3 | TGTGCCAGCAGCCCCTTGGGGGGCTACGAGCAGTACTTC | CASSPLGGYEQYF
- | TRBD1 | TRBJ1-2 | TRBV15 | TGTGCCACCAGCAGGGGAGACAGGGGGCGCGGCTACACCTTC | CATSRGDRGRGYTF
- | - | TRBJ2-2 | TRBV5-4 | TGTGCCAGCAGGATTAGCGGCACCGGGGAGCTGTTTTTT | CASRISGTGELFF
- | - | TRBJ1-2 | TRBV7-9 | TGTGCCAGCACCTCAATTCCCTATGGCTACACCTTC | CASTSIPYGYTF
- | TRBD2 | TRBJ2-5 | TRBV15 | TGTGCCACCAGTTCCGGGGGGGAGACCCAGTACTTC | CATSSGGETQYF
- | TRBD1 | TRBJ2-7 | TRBV11-3 | TGTGCCAGCAGCTTGTACCGGGACAGGGGTATCTACGAGCAGTACTTC | CASSLYRDRGIYEQYF
few | - | TRBJ2-2 | TRBV29-1 | TGCAGCGTCGGGCGGGACACCGGGGAGCTGTTTTTT | CSVGRDTGELFF
once | - | TRBJ2-1 | TRBV30 | TGTGCCTGGACTATAGGGCTCACTTTACAGGGTGAGCAGTTCTTC | CAWTIGLTLQGEQFF
- | - | TRBJ1-1 | TRBV7-2 | TGTGCCAGCAGCTTAGGGTATTATTGGGCCGAAGCTTTCTTT | CASSLGYYWAEAFF
- | TRBD1 | TRBJ1-6 | TRBV7-2 | TGTGCCAGCAGCATAGGGACAGGGGTTGTTCGTTCACCCCTCCACTTT | CASSIGTGVVRSPLHF
- | - | TRBJ2-6 | TRBV5-1 | TGCGCCAGCAGCCGGGGACACCCACCCTCTGGGGCCAACGTCCTGACTTTC | CASSRGHPPSGANVLTF
- | - | TRBJ2-7 | TRBV5-4 | TGTGCCAGCAGCCTCTATAGCGGTAGCTCCTACGAGCAGTACTTC | CASSLYSGSSYEQYF
once | - | TRBJ1-2 | TRBV27 | TGTGCCAGCAGTTTGGAGGGGCGAGATGGCTACACCTTC | CASSLEGRDGYTF
- | - | TRBJ2-5 | TRBV11-3 | TGTGCCAGCAGCTCCGTTATTAGGAGCGGACCCTCCCAAGAGACCCAGTACTTC | CASSSVIRSGPSQETQYF
- | - | TRBJ2-2 | TRBV24-1 | TGTGCCACTCGAAACAGGGCTGGGACCGGGGAGCTGTTTTTT | CATRNRAGTGELFF
- | - | TRBJ2-1 | TRBV30 | TGTGCCTTGGCCCCCCAGGCGGGACGGTCCTACAATGAGCAGTTCTTC | CALAPQAGRSYNEQFF
- | - | TRBJ1-3 | TRBV28 | TGTGCCAGCACCCCAACAGGGTTTGGAAACACCATATATTTT | CASTPTGFGNTIYF
- | TRBD1 | TRBJ2-1 | TRBV25-1 | TGTGCCAGCAGATTGGGGACAGGGGGTTACAATGAGCAGTTCTTC | CASRLGTGGYNEQFF
- | TRBD1 | TRBJ1-6 | TRBV4-1 | TGCGCCAGCAGCCAATTCGACAGGGAAGGCGCACCCCTCCACTTT | CASSQFDREGAPLHF
- | - | TRBJ1-1 | TRBV4-1 | TGCGCCAGCAGCCGCAAGCCACAGGCTAACACTGAAGCTTTCTTT | CASSRKPQANTEAFF
- | TRBD1 | TRBJ2-7 | TRBV27 | TGTGCCAGCAGCCCCGGGACAGGGGGCTACGAGCAGTACTTC | CASSPGTGGYEQYF
once | - | TRBJ2-1 | TRBV19 | TGTGCCAGTAGTACCGACAGATACTACAATGAGCAGTTCTTC | CASSTDRYYNEQFF
few | TRBD1 | TRBJ1-5 | TRBV19 | TGTGCCAGTAGTGCCAGACAGGGACTGAATCAGCCCCAGCATTTT | CASSARQGLNQPQHF
- | - | TRBJ1-1 | TRBV7-2 | TGTGCCAGCAGCTCGACAGGCACTGAAGCTTTCTTT | CASSSTGTEAFF
- | - | TRBJ2-1 | TRBV30 | TGTGCCTCGCACGGCGGGAATGAGCAGTTCTTC | CASHGGNEQFF
- | TRBD2 | TRBJ2-3 | TRBV6-5 | TGTGCCAGCAGCTTAGCGGGAGGTCAGCCAGATACGCAGTATTTT | CASSLAGGQPDTQYF
once | - | TRBJ1-2 | TRBV4-1 | TGCGCCAGCAGCCAAGCAAGTCCCCCCAGGGGTAGTATCGGCTACACCTTC | CASSQASPPRGSIGYTF
- | TRBD2 | TRBJ2-1 | TRBV18 | TGTGCCAGCTCACCGTCCCGGGAGGGAGAGCAGTTCTTC | CASSPSREGEQFF
once | - | TRBJ1-2 | TRBV15 | TGTGCCACCAGCACCGCTCAGATCTACACCTTC | CATSTAQIYTF
- | TRBD2 | TRBJ2-1 | TRBV11-2 | TGTGCCAGCAGCTTAGTAGGTAGCGGGTCCTACAATGAGCAGTTCTTC | CASSLVGSGSYNEQFF
- | TRBD1 | TRBJ1-4 | TRBV19 | TGTGCCAGTAGTATAGATCTTGGGACAGTAGCAGCGGAAAAACTGTTTTTT | CASSIDLGTVAAEKLFF